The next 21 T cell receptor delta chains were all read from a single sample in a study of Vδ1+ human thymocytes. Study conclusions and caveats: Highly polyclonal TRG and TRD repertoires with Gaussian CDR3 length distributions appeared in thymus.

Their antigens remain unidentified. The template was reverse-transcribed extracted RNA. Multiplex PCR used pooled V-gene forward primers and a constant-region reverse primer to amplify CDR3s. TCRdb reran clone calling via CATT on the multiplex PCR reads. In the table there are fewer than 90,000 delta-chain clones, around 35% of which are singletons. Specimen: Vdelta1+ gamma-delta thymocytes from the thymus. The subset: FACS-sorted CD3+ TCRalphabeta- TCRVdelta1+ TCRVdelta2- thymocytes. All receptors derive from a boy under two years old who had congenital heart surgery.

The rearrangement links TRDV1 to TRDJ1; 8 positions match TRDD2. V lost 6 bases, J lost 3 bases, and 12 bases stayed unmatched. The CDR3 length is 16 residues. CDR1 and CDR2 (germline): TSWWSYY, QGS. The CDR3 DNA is TGTGCTCTTGGTAGACCGCTTCCTACTAACGCCGATAAACTCATCTTT. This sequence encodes CALGRPLPTNADKLIF.

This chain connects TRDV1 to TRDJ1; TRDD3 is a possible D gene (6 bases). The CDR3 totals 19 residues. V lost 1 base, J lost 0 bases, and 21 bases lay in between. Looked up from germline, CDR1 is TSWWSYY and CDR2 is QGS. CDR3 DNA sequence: TGTGCTCTTGGGGAACGGAGGCCTCCCGGGGGACGGTACACCGATAAACTCATCTTT. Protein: CALGERRPPGGRYTDKLIF.

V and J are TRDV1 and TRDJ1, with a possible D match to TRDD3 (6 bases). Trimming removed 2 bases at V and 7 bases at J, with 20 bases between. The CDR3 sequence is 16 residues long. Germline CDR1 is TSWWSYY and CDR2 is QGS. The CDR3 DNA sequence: TGTGCTCTTGGGGAATACCCCAACCTCGGCTGGGGTAAACTCATCTTT. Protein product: CALGEYPNLGWGKLIF.

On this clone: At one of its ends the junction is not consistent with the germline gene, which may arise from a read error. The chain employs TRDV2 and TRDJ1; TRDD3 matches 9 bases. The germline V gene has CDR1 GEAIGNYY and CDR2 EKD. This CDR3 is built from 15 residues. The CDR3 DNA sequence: TGCGCCTGTGGTGGGGGATATATCCCCCAGTATAAACTCATCTTT. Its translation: CACGGGYIPQYKLIF.

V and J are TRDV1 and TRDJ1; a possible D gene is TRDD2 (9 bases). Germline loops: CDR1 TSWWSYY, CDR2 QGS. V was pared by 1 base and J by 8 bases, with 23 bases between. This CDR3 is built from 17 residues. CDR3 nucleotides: TGTGCTCTTGGGGAACACCTTCCTACCCCCTACTGGGGGAAACTCATCTTT. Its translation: CALGEHLPTPYWGKLIF.

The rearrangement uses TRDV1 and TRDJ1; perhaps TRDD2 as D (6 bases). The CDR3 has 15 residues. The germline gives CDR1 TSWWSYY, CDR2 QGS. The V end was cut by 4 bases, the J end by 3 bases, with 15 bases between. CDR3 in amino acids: CALGVPSLESDKLIF. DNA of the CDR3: TGTGCTCTTGGGGTCCCTTCCCTCGAGTCCGATAAACTCATCTTT.

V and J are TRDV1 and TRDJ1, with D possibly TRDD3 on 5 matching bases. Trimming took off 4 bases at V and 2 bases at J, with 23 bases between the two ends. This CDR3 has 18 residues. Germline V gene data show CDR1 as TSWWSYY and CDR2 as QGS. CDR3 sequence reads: CALGGVLGLGAGTDKLIF. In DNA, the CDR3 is TGTGCTCTTGGGGGAGTCTTGGGTCTGGGTGCCGGAACCGATAAACTCATCTTT.

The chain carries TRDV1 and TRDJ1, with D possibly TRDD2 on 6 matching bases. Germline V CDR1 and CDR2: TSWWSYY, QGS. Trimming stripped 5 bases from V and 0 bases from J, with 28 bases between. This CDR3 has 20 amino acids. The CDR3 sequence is CALGKKGTLPSRSYTDKLIF. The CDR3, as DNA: TGTGCTCTTGGGAAAAAGGGGACACTCCCTTCCCGTTCGTACACCGATAAACTCATCTTT.

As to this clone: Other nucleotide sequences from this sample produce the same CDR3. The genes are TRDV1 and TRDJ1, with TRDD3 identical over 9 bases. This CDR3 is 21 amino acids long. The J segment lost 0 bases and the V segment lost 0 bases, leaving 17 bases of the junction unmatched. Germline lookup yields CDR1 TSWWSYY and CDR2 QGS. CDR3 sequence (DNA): TGTGCTCTTGGGGAACTCACTCCTACAATACTGGGGGAGCCCGACACCGATAAACTCATCTTT. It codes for CALGELTPTILGEPDTDKLIF.

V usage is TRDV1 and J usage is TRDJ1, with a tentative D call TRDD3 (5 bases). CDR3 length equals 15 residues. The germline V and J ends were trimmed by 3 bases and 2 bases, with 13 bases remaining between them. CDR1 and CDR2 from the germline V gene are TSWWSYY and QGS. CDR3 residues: CALGDFSGKTDKLIF. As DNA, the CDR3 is TGTGCTCTTGGGGACTTCTCTGGGAAGACCGATAAACTCATCTTT.

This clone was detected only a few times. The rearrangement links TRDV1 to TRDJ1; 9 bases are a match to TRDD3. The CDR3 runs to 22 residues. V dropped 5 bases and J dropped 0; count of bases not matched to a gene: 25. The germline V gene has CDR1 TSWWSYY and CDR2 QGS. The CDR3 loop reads CALGIPIGRYYWGTFNTDKLIF. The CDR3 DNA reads TGTGCTCTTGGGATTCCCATTGGCCGCTACTACTGGGGGACCTTTAACACCGATAAACTCATCTTT.

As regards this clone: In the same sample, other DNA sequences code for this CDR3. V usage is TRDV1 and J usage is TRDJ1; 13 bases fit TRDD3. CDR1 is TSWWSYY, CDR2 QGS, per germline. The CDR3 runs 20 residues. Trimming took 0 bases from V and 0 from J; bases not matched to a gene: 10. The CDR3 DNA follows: TGTGCTCTTGGGGAACTCTGTAGCCTACTGGGGGATACGCACACCGATAAACTCATCTTT. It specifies CALGELCSLLGDTHTDKLIF.

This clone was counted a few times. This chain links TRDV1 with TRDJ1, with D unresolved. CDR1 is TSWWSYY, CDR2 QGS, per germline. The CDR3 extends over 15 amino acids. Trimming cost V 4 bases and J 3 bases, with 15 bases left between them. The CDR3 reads CALGAGVGWADKLIF. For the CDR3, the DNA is TGTGCTCTTGGGGCCGGGGTCGGATGGGCCGATAAACTCATCTTT.

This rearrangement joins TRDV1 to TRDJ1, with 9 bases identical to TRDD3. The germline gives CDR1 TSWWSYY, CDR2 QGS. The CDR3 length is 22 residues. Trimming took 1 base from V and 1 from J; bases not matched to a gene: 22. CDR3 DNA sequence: TGTGCTCTTGGGGAACACTTGTACCTCCGGCCCCTCCGGGGGATACTCACCGATAAACTCATCTTT. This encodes CALGEHLYLRPLRGILTDKLIF.

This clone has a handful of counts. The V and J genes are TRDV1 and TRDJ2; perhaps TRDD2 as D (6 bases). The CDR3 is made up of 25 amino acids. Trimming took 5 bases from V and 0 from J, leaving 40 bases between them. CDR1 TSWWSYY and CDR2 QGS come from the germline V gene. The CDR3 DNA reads TGTGCTCTTGGGATTCTCGCCCGGCCTTCCGCTATACCGGGGGCCATGTCAACTTTGACAGCACAACTCTTCTTT. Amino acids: CALGILARPSAIPGAMSTLTAQLFF.

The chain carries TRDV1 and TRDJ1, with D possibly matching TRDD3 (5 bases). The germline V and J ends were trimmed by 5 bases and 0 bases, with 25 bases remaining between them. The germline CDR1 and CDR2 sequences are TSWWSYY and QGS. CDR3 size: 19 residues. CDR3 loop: CALGKPGIYASPYTDKLIF. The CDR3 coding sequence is TGTGCTCTTGGGAAGCCGGGCATATACGCAAGTCCTTACACCGATAAACTCATCTTT.

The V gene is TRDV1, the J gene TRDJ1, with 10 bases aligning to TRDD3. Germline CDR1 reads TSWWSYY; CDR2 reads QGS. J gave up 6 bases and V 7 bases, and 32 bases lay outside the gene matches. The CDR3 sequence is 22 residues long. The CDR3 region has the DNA TGTGCTCTTGCAGAAGGTTCCCGGCCCTTACTGGGGGATTGGGGCATGGGAAATAAACTCATCTTT. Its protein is CALAEGSRPLLGDWGMGNKLIF.

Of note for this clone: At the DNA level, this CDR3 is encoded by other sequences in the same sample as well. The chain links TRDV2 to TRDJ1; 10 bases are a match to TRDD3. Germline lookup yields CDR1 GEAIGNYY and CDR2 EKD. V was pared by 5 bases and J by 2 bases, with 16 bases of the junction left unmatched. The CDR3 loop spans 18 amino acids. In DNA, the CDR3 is TGTGCCTGTGGGGCCTTACTGGGGGATTGGAGGCCGACCGATAAACTCATCTTT. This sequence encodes CACGALLGDWRPTDKLIF.

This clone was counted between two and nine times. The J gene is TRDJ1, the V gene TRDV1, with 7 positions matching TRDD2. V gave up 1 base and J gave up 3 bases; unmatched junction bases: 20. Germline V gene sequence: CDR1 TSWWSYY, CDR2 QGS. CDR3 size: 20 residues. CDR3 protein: CALGEPNSYRPSSEPDKLIF. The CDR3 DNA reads TGTGCTCTTGGGGAACCGAATTCCTACCGCCCCTCCAGTGAGCCCGATAAACTCATCTTT.

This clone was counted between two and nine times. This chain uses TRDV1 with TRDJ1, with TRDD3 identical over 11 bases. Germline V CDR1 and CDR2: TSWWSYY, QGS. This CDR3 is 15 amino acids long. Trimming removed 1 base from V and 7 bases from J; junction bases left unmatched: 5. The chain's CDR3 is CALGERWGIRGKLIF. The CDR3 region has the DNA TGTGCTCTTGGGGAACGGTGGGGGATACGAGGTAAACTCATCTTT.

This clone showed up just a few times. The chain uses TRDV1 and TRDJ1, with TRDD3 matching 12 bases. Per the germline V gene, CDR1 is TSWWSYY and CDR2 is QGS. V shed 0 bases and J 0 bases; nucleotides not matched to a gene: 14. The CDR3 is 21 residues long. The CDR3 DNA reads TGTGCTCTTGGGGAACTGATCTCCGGCTACTGGGGGATACTGTACACCGATAAACTCATCTTT. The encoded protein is CALGELISGYWGILYTDKLIF.